This TCR beta chain was identified during a study of post-analysis software for immune sequencing data. Unique molecular identifiers featured in each of the TCR beta cDNA libraries. TCRdb redid the calling of the PCR reads with MiXCR, one entry per CDR3 protein. Found here are about 770,000 distinct CDR3 sequences, 46% of them singletons; the top ten hold roughly 4.9%. The CDR3 runs to 13 residues. Between the trimmed V and J ends, which lost 1 base and 6 bases, there was a span of 10 bases. Regarding the study as a whole: F measure clustering grouped samples strongly by preparation batch. TRBV segments more frequent in patients than in controls numbered several and included TRBV5-6, TRBV5-1 and TRBV20-1.

A note on this clonotype: What it recognizes is unknown.

V usage is TRBV12-3 or TRBV12-4 and J usage is TRBJ2-7; D gene uncertain. The TCR sequence derives from a girl aged 5-17 years with multiple sclerosis. What was sequenced was blood. The CDR3 nucleotides are TGTGCCAGCAGTTTAGTGGTCGAAAGCGAGCAGTACTTC. It specifies CASSLVVESEQYF.